This T cell receptor beta chain was found in a study of T cells in Graves' hyperthyroidism and ophthalmopathy. As for the study in general: Peripheral blood draws took place at initial diagnosis, ahead of any treatment.

Overall study findings and caveats: In validation, the model predicted ophthalmopathy. These predictions came a median roughly seven months before onset.

TCR beta CDR3 regions were amplified from RNA transcripts. Carried out on the TCR CDR3, a first-round RT-PCR used the HTBI primer set. TCRdb re-derived calls from the multiplex PCR reads in MiXCR, one entry per CDR3 protein. The sample has hundreds of thousands of distinct CDR3 sequences; 38% are singletons. This CDR3 region has 13 residues. The V and J ends lost 6 bases and 5 bases respectively, with 13 bases between them. CDR1 and CDR2 (germline): LNHDA, SQIVND (reference sequence). This clonotype was counted at least ten times. Its matching antigen is unknown. The sample taken for sequencing was blood. The chain combines TRBV19 with TRBJ1-2; no definite D call. The receptor comes from a man aged 18-30 years with Graves' hyperthyroidism. This CDR3 reads CASSLRVGYGYTF. The DNA for the CDR3 is TGTGCCAGTAGCTTGAGGGTAGGGTATGGCTACACCTTC.